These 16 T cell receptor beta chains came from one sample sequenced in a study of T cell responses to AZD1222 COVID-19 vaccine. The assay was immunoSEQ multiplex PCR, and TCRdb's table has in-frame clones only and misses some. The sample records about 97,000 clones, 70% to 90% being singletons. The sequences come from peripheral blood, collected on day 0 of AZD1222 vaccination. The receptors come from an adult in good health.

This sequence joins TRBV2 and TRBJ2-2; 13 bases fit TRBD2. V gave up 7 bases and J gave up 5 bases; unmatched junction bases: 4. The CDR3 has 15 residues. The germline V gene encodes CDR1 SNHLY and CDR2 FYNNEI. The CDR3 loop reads CASNRLAGGTGELFF. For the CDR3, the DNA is TGTGCCAGCAACCGACTAGCGGGAGGTACCGGGGAGCTGTTTTTT.

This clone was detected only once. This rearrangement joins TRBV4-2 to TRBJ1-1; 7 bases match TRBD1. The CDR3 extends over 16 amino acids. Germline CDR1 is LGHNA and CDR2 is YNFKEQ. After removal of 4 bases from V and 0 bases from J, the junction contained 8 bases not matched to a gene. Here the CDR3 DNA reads TGTGCCAGCAGCCGTGACCCCGGGACAGTGAACACTGAAGCTTTCTTT. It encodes CASSRDPGTVNTEAFF.

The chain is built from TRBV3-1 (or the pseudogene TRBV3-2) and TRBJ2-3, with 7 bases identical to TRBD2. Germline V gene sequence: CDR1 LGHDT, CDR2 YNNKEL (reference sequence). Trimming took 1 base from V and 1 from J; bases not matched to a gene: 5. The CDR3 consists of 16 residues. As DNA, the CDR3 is TGTGCCAGCAGCCAAGTGGCGGGAGTTGGCACAGATACGCAGTATTTT. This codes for CASSQVAGVGTDTQYF.

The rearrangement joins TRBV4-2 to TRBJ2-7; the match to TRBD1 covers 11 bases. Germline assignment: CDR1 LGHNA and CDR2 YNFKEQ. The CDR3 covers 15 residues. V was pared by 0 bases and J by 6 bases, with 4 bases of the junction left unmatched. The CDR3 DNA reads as TGTGCCAGCAGCCAAGAGGACAGGGGGCGAAGCGAGCAGTACTTC. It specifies CASSQEDRGRSEQYF.

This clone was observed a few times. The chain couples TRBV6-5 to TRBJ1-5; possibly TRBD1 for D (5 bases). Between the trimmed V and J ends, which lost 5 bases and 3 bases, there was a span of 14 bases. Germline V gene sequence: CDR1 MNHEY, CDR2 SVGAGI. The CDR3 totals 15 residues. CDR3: CASSPNRFLNQPQHF. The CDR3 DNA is TGTGCCAGCAGTCCAAACAGGTTTCTCAATCAGCCCCAGCATTTT.

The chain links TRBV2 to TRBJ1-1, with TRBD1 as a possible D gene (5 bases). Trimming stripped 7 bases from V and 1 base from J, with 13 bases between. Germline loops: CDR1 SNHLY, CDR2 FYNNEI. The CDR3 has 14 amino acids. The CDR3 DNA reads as TGTGCCAGCATCCTTGGGGGAGAGAACACTGAAGCTTTCTTT. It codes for CASILGGENTEAFF.

CDR3 nucleotides: TGTGCCAGTAGTTCGACCCATGCAACTAATGAAAAACTGTTTTTT. Translation: CASSSTHATNEKLFF. V is TRBV19 and J is TRBJ1-4; D not certain. The CDR3 length is 15 residues. Germline V gene sequence: CDR1 LNHDA, CDR2 SQIVND (reference sequence). Trimming removed 5 bases at V and 0 bases at J, with 10 bases between.

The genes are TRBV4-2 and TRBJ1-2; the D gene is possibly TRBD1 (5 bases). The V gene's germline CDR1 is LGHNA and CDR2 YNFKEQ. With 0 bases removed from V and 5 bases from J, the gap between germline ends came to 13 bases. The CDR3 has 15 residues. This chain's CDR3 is CASSQDMTAYYGYTF. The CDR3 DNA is TGTGCCAGCAGCCAAGACATGACAGCGTATTATGGCTACACCTTC.

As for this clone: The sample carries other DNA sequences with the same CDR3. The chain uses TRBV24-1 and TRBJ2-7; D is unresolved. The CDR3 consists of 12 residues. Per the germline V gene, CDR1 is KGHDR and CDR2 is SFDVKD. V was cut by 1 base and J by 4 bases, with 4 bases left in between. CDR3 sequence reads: CATSDLGYEQYF. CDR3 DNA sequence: TGTGCCACCAGTGATTTAGGGTACGAGCAGTACTTC.

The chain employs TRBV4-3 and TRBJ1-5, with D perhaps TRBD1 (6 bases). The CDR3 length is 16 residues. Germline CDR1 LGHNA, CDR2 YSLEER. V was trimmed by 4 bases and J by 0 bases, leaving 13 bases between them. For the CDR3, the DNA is TGCGCCAGCAGCCCGACTCGGGACATTAGCAATCAGCCCCAGCATTTT. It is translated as CASSPTRDISNQPQHF.

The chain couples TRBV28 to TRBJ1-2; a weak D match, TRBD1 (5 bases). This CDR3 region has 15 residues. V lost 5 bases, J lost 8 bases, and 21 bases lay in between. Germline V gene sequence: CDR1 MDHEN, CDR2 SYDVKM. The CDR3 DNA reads TGTGCCAGCAGTCTCTCTCAGGGCATGGCGTACGGCTACACCTTC. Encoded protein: CASSLSQGMAYGYTF.

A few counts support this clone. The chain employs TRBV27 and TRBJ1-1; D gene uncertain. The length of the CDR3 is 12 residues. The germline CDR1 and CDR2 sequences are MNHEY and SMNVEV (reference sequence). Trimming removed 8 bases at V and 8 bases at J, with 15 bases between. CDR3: CASHRLKGEAFF. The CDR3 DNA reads TGTGCCAGCCACCGACTTAAGGGAGAAGCTTTCTTT.

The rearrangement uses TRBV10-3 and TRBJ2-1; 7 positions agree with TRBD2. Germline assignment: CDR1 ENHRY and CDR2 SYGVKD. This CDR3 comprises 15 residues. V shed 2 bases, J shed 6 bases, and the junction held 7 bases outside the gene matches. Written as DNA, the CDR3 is TGTGCCATCAGTGAGCAGCGGGACGGGGGCAATGAGCAGTTCTTC. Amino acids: CAISEQRDGGNEQFF.

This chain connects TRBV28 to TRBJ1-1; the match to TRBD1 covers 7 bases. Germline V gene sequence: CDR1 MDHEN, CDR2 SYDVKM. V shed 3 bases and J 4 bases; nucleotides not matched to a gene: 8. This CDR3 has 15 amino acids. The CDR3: CASSLIGQGGTEAFF. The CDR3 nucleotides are TGTGCCAGCAGTTTGATCGGGCAGGGGGGCACTGAAGCTTTCTTT.

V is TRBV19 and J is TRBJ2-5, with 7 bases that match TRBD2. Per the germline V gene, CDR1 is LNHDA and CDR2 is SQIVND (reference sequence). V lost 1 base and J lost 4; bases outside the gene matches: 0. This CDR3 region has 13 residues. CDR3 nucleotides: TGTGCCAGTAGTATAGCGGGAGGAGAGACCCAGTACTTC. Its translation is CASSIAGGETQYF.

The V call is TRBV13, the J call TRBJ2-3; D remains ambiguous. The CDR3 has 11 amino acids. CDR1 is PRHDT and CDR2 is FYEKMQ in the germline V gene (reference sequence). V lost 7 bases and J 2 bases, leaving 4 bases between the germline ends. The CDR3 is CASTDTDTQYF. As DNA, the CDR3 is TGTGCCAGCACTGACACAGATACGCAGTATTTT.